A selection of T cell receptor beta chains follows, all from one sample in a study of graft-versus-host responses after intestinal transplantation. These TCRs are of unknown antigen specificity. TCRdb keeps only in-frame clones here, not all; method: immunoSEQ multiplex PCR. The profile covers about 86,000 clones, with 88% appearing a single time and under 0.3% taken by the ten largest. The sample consisted of unstimulated CD4+ T cells sorted from spleen or lymph node cells, taken before transplant. The receptors here all came from a human donor who was the organ donor for an intestinal transplant. CDR3s leave out the opening cysteine and the closing phenylalanine or tryptophan.

>TRBJ2-3|TRBV7-3
ASSPGGPGTDTQY
>TRBJ1-2|TRBV28
ASSSLPTQDT
>TRBJ1-2|TRBV14
ASSPPTPGYGYT
>TRBJ2-1|TRBV7-6
ASSRAGTSGGYNEQF
>TRBJ1-1|TRBV6-5
ASSSRTDMNTEAF
>TRBJ1-2|TRBV4-3
ASSQDEGDGYT
>TRBJ1-6|TRBV5-1
ASSLAGPNSPLH
>TRBJ2-7|TRBV7-2
ASSLVQYEQY
>TRBJ2-7|TRBV10-1
ASSGDRGNYEQY
>TRBJ1-4|TRBV5-1
ASSLQRGDEKLF
>TRBJ2-5|TRBV28
ASSTTGQGKETQY
>TRBJ2-2|TRBV19
ASSGGRSTGELF
>TRBJ1-3|TRBV5-1
ASSGDRGILGGNTIY
>TRBJ1-5|TRBV19
ASRRGQGNQPQH
>TRBJ2-5|TRBV5-4
ASSHPDRGRQETQY
>TRBJ1-3|TRBV28
ASSLDNSGNTIY
>TRBJ1-4|TRBV5-6
ASSLAGTGNENEKLF